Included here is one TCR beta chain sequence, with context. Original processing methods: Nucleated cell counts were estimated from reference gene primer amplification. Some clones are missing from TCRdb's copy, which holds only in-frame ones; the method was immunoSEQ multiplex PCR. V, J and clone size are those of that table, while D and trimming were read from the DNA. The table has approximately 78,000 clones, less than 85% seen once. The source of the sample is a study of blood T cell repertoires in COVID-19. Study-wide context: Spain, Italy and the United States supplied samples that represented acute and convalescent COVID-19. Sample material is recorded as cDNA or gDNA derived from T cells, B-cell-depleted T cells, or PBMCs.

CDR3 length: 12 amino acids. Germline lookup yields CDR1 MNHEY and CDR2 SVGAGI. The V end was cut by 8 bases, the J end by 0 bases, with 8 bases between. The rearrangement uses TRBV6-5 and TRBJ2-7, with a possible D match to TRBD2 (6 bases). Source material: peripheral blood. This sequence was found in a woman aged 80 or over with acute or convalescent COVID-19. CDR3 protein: CASWDFSYEQYF. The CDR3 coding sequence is TGTGCCAGCTGGGACTTCTCCTACGAGCAGTACTTC.